This T cell receptor beta chain is drawn from a study of T cells in Graves' hyperthyroidism and ophthalmopathy. Enrolled ophthalmopathy patients presented with a Clinical Activity Score of at least 3, a NOSPECS grade of at least 4, and disease duration under 3 months. Study-wide points: Most expanded thyroid clonotypes above 0.001 recurred in blood. Model predictions of ophthalmopathy came a median roughly 6.7 months before onset.

The TCR beta CDR3 regions underwent amplification using RNA transcripts as the source. The HTBI set primed first-round TCR CDR3 RT-PCR. MiXCR, applied by TCRdb to the multiplex PCR reads, yields one record per CDR3 protein. The repertoire consists of 600,000 to 700,000 distinct CDR3 sequences, with roughly 14% occurring once and the leading ten covering roughly 4.3%. This clonotype was detected many times. Its antigen remains unidentified. This CDR3 contains 14 residues. V lost 4 bases to trimming and J lost 4 bases, with 11 bases between them. CDR1 and CDR2 (germline): KGHSH, LQKENI. The sequence derives from a woman in her forties with Graves' ophthalmopathy. The sequenced sample consisted of blood. J is TRBJ1-5 and V is TRBV18; D is ambiguous. Written as DNA, the CDR3 is TGTGCCAGCTCACGAGACTTAGGGAATCAGCCCCAGCATTTT. It encodes CASSRDLGNQPQHF.